Presented here are 24 T cell receptor beta chains from one specimen sequenced in a study of blood T cell repertoires in COVID-19 (dated by TCRdb to 2019 to 2021). Library method: the immunoSEQ multiplex PCR assay. Held by TCRdb, this immuneACCESS table contains in-frame sequences only and omits some clones. Under half of the omission traces to an unresolved V gene where checked; the cause of the rest is unknown. For this sample there are more than 150,000 clones; roughly 80% appear just once. Roughly 6.3% of the sample is held by the ten biggest clonotypes. Sequencing input: peripheral blood. Every receptor here comes from a human donor in a cohort sampled during active COVID-19.

Regarding this clone: Other DNA variants within this sample encode the same CDR3. The chain carries TRBV5-1 and TRBJ2-2; tentatively, D is TRBD1 (6 bases). Between the trimmed V and J ends, which lost 0 bases and 1 base, there was a span of 10 bases. CDR3 length: 16 residues. CDR1 is SGHRS, CDR2 YFSETQ, per germline. The CDR3 sequence is CASSLVGRGNTGELFF. The CDR3 DNA sequence: TGCGCCAGCAGCTTGGTCGGCAGGGGGAACACCGGGGAGCTGTTTTTT.

The J gene is TRBJ2-7, the V gene TRBV5-4; possible D gene TRBD1, 6 bases. CDR1 and CDR2 (germline): SGHNT, YYREEE (reference sequence). Trimming pared 4 bases from V and 1 base from J, leaving 12 bases between. The CDR3 totals 14 residues. This CDR3 reads CASSEGTNSYEQYF. CDR3 bases: TGTGCCAGCAGCGAGGGGACAAATTCCTACGAGCAGTACTTC.

The V call is TRBV4-1, the J call TRBJ2-5; D is undetermined. The CDR3 runs 15 residues. Germline V gene sequence: CDR1 MGHRA, CDR2 YSYEKL. The germline V and J ends were trimmed by 4 bases and 4 bases, with 16 bases remaining between them. CDR3 DNA: TGCGCCAGCAGCCCCCCTCGAGCAAGTGGAGAGACCCAGTACTTC. It specifies CASSPPRASGETQYF.

CDR3 DNA sequence: TGTGCCAGCAGCCAAGGTTCGTCGGACCCAGGGTATGGCTACACCTTC. Its protein product is CASSQGSSDPGYGYTF. The chain uses TRBV4-2 and TRBJ1-2; a weak D match, TRBD1 (5 bases). V gave up 1 base and J gave up 5 bases, with 17 bases separating them. CDR1 and CDR2 (germline): LGHNA, YNFKEQ. This CDR3 has 16 residues.

The V and J genes are TRBV7-9 and TRBJ2-1, with a tentative D call TRBD1 (5 bases). The germline V gene encodes CDR1 SEHNR and CDR2 FQNEAQ (reference sequence). Between the trimmed V and J ends, which lost 4 bases and 0 bases, there was a span of 13 bases. This CDR3 contains 16 residues. DNA for the CDR3: TGTGCCAGCAGCTCGGGCAGGGTTCTCTCCTACAATGAGCAGTTCTTC. The encoded protein is CASSSGRVLSYNEQFF.

The chain carries TRBV3-1 (or the pseudogene TRBV3-2) and TRBJ2-1, with 8 nucleotides matching TRBD2. The CDR3 spans 18 residues. CDR1 is LGHDT, CDR2 YNNKEL, per germline (reference sequence). V was pared by 0 bases and J by 0 bases, with 7 bases of the junction left unmatched. CDR3 coding DNA: TGTGCCAGCAGCCAAGACCCGAGTAGCGGGGCCTCCTACAATGAGCAGTTCTTC. Its protein product is CASSQDPSSGASYNEQFF.

The chain is built from TRBV25-1 and TRBJ2-3, with TRBD1 matching over 8 bases. This CDR3 region has 15 residues. Germline CDR1 MGHDK, CDR2 SYGVNS. Trimming removed 4 bases from V and 0 bases from J; junction bases left unmatched: 3. As DNA, the CDR3 is TGTGCCAGCAGTGGGTACAGGGGGAGCACAGATACGCAGTATTTT. Its protein is CASSGYRGSTDTQYF.

The chain joins TRBV19 to TRBJ2-6, with D tentatively TRBD1 (6 bases). V lost 7 bases, J lost 0 bases, and 10 bases lay in between. This CDR3 spans 15 amino acids. The germline gives CDR1 LNHDA, CDR2 SQIVND (reference sequence). CDR3 in amino acids: CASTSGASGANVLTF. Here the CDR3 DNA reads TGTGCCAGTACCTCAGGGGCCTCTGGGGCCAACGTCCTGACTTTC.

The chain carries TRBV11-2 and TRBJ2-7; 8 positions match TRBD1. V was clipped by 5 bases and J by 1 base; unmatched bases: 7. CDR1 and CDR2 from the germline V gene are SGHAT and FQNNGV. The CDR3 spans 15 residues. The CDR3 nucleotides read TGTGCCAGCAGCACGAGACAGGGGAGATCCTACGAGCAGTACTTC. The encoded protein is CASSTRQGRSYEQYF.

The chain recombines TRBV10-3 with TRBJ1-5; 8 bases align to TRBD1. The CDR3 contains 16 residues. V lost 4 bases and J lost 5; bases outside the gene matches: 10. The germline CDR1 and CDR2 sequences are ENHRY and SYGVKD. CDR3 DNA: TGTGCCATCAGTGCCGGCGACAGGGGCCCGGATCAGCCCCAGCATTTT. This sequence encodes CAISAGDRGPDQPQHF.

This chain uses TRBV4-2 with TRBJ2-5; the D gene is possibly TRBD1 (7 bases). Per the germline V gene, CDR1 is LGHNA and CDR2 is YNFKEQ. CDR3 length: 17 residues. The V and J ends lost 0 bases and 5 bases respectively, with 19 bases between them. CDR3 protein: CASSQETRLEGAETQYF. The DNA of the CDR3 is TGTGCCAGCAGCCAAGAGACTAGATTAGAGGGGGCTGAGACCCAGTACTTC.

The chain carries TRBV7-3 and TRBJ2-5; no clear D gene. The germline V gene has CDR1 SGHTA and CDR2 FQGTGA. CDR3 length equals 14 residues. V was cut by 5 bases and J by 1 base, with 11 bases left in between. The CDR3 DNA is TGTGCCAGCAGCCCCGCTGGCCTCCAAGAGACCCAGTACTTC. It yields the protein CASSPAGLQETQYF.

This chain links TRBV18 with TRBJ1-1; unclear D gene. The V end lost 5 bases, the J end lost 4 bases, and 14 bases lay between the germline ends. The CDR3 runs 14 residues. Germline V gene sequence: CDR1 KGHSH, CDR2 LQKENI. This CDR3 reads CASSGQVPGTEAFF. CDR3 DNA sequence: TGTGCCAGCTCAGGGCAGGTGCCCGGCACTGAAGCTTTCTTT.

The V and J genes are TRBV5-6 and TRBJ1-1; possibly TRBD1 for D (5 bases). V was shortened by 4 bases and J by 11 bases, with 15 bases between the two germline ends. The CDR3 is made up of 12 amino acids. The germline V gene has CDR1 SGHDT and CDR2 YYEEEE. CDR3 loop: CASSTGTYGAFF. The CDR3 DNA sequence: TGTGCCAGCAGCACCGGGACTTATGGCGCTTTCTTT.

The rearrangement uses TRBV5-1 and TRBJ2-6, with D maybe TRBD2 (5 bases). CDR3 length: 16 amino acids. Deletions cut 4 bases from V and 0 bases from J, with 11 bases between. Germline CDR1 SGHRS, CDR2 YFSETQ. CDR3 residues: CASSSSVSSGANVLTF. The CDR3 region has the DNA TGCGCCAGCAGCAGTAGCGTTAGCTCTGGGGCCAACGTCCTGACTTTC. The full variable domain, rest sourced from reference TRBV5-1 and TRBJ2-6, is KAGVTQTPRYLIKTRGQQVTLSCSPISGHRSVSWYQQTPGQGLQFLFEYFSETQRNKGNFPGRFSGRQFSNSRSEMNVSTLELGDSALYLCASSSSVSSGANVLTFGAGSRLTVL.

This clone was observed once. The V and J genes are TRBV5-1 and TRBJ1-1; TRBD1 matches at 7 bases. Germline values: CDR1 SGHRS, CDR2 YFSETQ. J lost 1 base, V lost 0 bases, and 3 bases had no gene match. This CDR3 spans 15 amino acids. The CDR3 sequence is CASSLGTGENTEAFF. The CDR3 DNA sequence: TGCGCCAGCAGCTTGGGAACAGGGGAGAACACTGAAGCTTTCTTT.

This clone was seen just once. V usage is TRBV14 and J usage is TRBJ2-7; 8 bases fit TRBD2. The CDR3 spans 13 residues. The junction had 7 bases not matched to a gene; V was cut back by 3 bases and J by 9 bases. Germline lookup yields CDR1 SGHDN and CDR2 FVKESK. CDR3 coding DNA: TGTGCCAGCAGCCACGGGGGGGTAGCGAGGCAGTACTTC. Protein sequence: CASSHGGVARQYF. The complete variable domain, with remaining parts taken from reference TRBV14 and TRBJ2-7, reads EAGVTQFPSHSVIEKGQTVTLRCDPISGHDNLYWYRRVMGKEIKFLLHFVKESKQDESGMPNNRFLAERTGGTYSTLKVQPAELEDSGVYFCASSHGGVARQYFGPGTRLTVT.

The rearrangement uses TRBV5-1 and TRBJ2-7; weak D call: TRBD1 (6 bases). The ends were cut back, 0 bases at V and 3 bases at J, with 10 bases in the middle. Germline lookup yields CDR1 SGHRS and CDR2 YFSETQ. The CDR3 is 14 residues long. The chain's CDR3 is CASSLVTGNYEQYF. CDR3 bases: TGCGCCAGCAGCTTGGTCACAGGGAACTACGAGCAGTACTTC.

V usage is TRBV5-1 and J usage is TRBJ1-1; 7 bases match TRBD1. The CDR3 spans 14 residues. CDR1 and CDR2 (germline): SGHRS, YFSETQ. V lost 4 bases, J lost 6 bases, and 9 bases stayed unmatched. CDR3 DNA: TGCGCCAGCAGCGGAGACGACAGGGAAGCTGAAGCTTTCTTT. It is translated as CASSGDDREAEAFF.

This chain joins TRBV9 and TRBJ1-6; TRBD1 might be the D (5 bases). This CDR3 has 14 residues. Germline lookup yields CDR1 SGDLS and CDR2 YYNGEE. V lost 3 bases, J lost 7 bases, and 11 bases lay in between. The CDR3 DNA follows: TGTGCCAGCAGCGCAAACGGGGGAAATTCACCCCTCCACTTT. Translated: CASSANGGNSPLHF.

The rearrangement uses TRBV5-1 and TRBJ1-6; D perhaps matches TRBD1 (6 bases). The V gene lost 4 bases and the J gene lost 7 bases, with 18 bases spanning the gap. Germline loops: CDR1 SGHRS, CDR2 YFSETQ. This CDR3 spans 16 amino acids. CDR3 protein: CASSPWTATPNSPLHF. The CDR3 DNA sequence: TGCGCCAGCAGCCCATGGACAGCGACCCCGAATTCACCCCTCCACTTT.

This clone was detected only a few times. The J gene is TRBJ2-3, the V gene TRBV11-3; TRBD2 is a possible D gene (6 bases). Germline-derived CDR1 and CDR2 are SGHNT and YENEEA. V lost 3 bases, J lost 4 bases, and 8 bases lay in between. The CDR3 is 13 amino acids. Written as DNA, the CDR3 is TGTGCCAGCAGCTTGACTAGAGCAGATACGCAGTATTTT. Translation: CASSLTRADTQYF.

V and J are TRBV29-1 and TRBJ1-3; D is unresolved. The CDR3 covers 11 residues. The germline CDR1 and CDR2 sequences are SQVTM and ANQGSEA. V was shortened by 7 bases and J by 0 bases, with 4 bases between the two germline ends. As DNA, the CDR3 is TGCAGCGGCTACTCTGGAAACACCATATATTTT. It encodes CSGYSGNTIYF.

The V and J genes are TRBV4-1 and TRBJ1-3; the match to TRBD1 covers 8 bases. This CDR3 comprises 15 residues. CDR1 is MGHRA, CDR2 YSYEKL, per germline. V gave up 1 base and J gave up 4 bases; unmatched junction bases: 3. Here the CDR3 DNA reads TGCGCCAGCAGCCAAGGACAGGGGATCGGAAACACCATATATTTT. Residues: CASSQGQGIGNTIYF.